The clone carrying this TCR beta chain was found many times. The sample originates from a study of CD8+CD57+ T cells in acquired aplastic anemia. It was patients with CD8+CD57+ cell expansion by flow cytometry who were chosen for sequencing. Profiling that covered TCR beta VDJ and CDR3 relied on genomic DNA as its template. A single record per CDR3 protein comes from TCRdb applying MiXCR to the reads. The sample includes 200,000 to 250,000 distinct CDR3 sequences, about 62% of them seen just once. Looked up from germline, CDR1 is MDHEN and CDR2 is SYDVKM. The CDR3 runs to 14 residues. V lost 3 bases and J 3 bases, leaving 10 bases between the germline ends.

The chain joins TRBV28 to TRBJ2-3, with D perhaps matching TRBD1 (5 bases). The sequence was collected from a human donor with aplastic anemia. Sequenced input: sorted CD4+, CD8+, or CD8+CD57+ T cells (not recorded which) from PBMCs. CDR3 in DNA: TGTGCCAGCAGTTTTCTCCAGGGAACAGATACGCAGTATTTT. Translation: CASSFLQGTDTQYF. Using reference TRBV28 and TRBJ2-3 for the parts outside the CDR3, the full variable domain is DVKVTQSSRYLVKRTGEKVFLECVQDMDHENMFWYRQDPGLGLRLIYFSYDVKMKEKGDIPEGYSVSREKKERFSLILESASTNQTSMYLCASSFLQGTDTQYFGPGTRLTVL.